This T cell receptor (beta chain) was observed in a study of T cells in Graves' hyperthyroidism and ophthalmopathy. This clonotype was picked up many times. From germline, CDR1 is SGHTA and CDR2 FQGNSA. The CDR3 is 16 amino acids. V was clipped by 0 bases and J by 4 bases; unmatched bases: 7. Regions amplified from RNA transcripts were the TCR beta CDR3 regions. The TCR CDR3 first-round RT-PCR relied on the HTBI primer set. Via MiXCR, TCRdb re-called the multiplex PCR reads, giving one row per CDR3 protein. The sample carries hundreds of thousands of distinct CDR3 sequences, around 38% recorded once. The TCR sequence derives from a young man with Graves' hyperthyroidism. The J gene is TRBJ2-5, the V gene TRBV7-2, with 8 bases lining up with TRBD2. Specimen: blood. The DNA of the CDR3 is TGTGCCAGCAGCTTAGCACCGGGACTAGGGTTAGAGACCCAGTACTTC. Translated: CASSLAPGLGLETQYF.